Given below is one T cell receptor beta chain in context. The record originates from a study of T cell changes during pregnancy in multiple sclerosis. Per germline, CDR1 MNHNY and CDR2 SVGAGI (reference sequence). V lost 4 bases to trimming and J lost 6 bases; unmatched junction nucleotides: 3. The CDR3 is 14 amino acids. The repertoire was sequenced with immunoSEQ multiplex PCR; TCRdb's copy has only in-frame clones and lacks some. The repertoire holds approximately 35,000 clones, approximately 89% seen once, with more than 0.7% in the top ten. The sample was CD4+ T cells from peripheral blood mononuclear cells, taken after pregnancy. The V call is TRBV6-6, the J call TRBJ2-5; 12 nucleotides agree with TRBD1. This TCR came from a female donor in good health, enrolled as a control in a pregnancy study. CDR3 sequence (DNA): TGTGCCAGCAGTTCGCGGGACAGGGGGCAGACCCAGTACTTC. Translated, it gives CASSSRDRGQTQYF.